This TCR beta chain was sequenced for a study of T cells in Graves' hyperthyroidism and ophthalmopathy. This clonotype was detected many times. RNA transcripts served as the template for amplifying TCR beta CDR3 regions. RT-PCR in the first round (using the HTBI primer set) targeted the TCR CDR3. TCRdb recomputed calls from the multiplex PCR reads with MiXCR, one row per CDR3 protein. The sample includes about 590,000 distinct CDR3 sequences, 15% to 18% of them seen just once. J was trimmed by 3 bases and V by 4 bases; bases with no gene match: 6. The CDR3 consists of 15 residues. The germline CDR1 and CDR2 sequences are GTSNPN and SVGIG (reference sequence). Diagnosis of hyperthyroidism was new in patients aged 18 to 65, and its duration was under 2 months.

The chain joins TRBV30 to TRBJ2-2; 9 bases match TRBD2. The clonotype originates from a woman in her 30s with Graves' hyperthyroidism. The sample taken for sequencing was blood. In DNA form, the CDR3 reads TGTGCCTGGAATGGCGGGAGGGCCTACACCGGGGAGCTGTTTTTT. Its protein product is CAWNGGRAYTGELFF.